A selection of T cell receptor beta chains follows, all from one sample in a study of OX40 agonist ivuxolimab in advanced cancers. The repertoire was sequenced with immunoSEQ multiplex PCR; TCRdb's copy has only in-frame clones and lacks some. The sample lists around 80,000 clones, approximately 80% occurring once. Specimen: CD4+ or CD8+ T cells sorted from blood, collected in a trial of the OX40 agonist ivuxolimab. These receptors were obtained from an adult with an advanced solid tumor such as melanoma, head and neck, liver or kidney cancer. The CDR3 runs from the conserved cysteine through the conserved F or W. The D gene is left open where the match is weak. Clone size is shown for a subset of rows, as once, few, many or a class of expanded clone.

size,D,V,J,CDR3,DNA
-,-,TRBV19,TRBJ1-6,CASSITGAANSPLHF,TGTGCCAGTAGTATAACGGGAGCCGCAAATTCACCCCTCCACTTT
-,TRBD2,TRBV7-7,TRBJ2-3,CASSRLGLAGGGADTQYF,TGTGCCAGCAGCCGGCTGGGACTAGCGGGAGGGGGCGCAGATACGCAGTATTTT
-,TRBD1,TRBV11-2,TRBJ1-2,CASSSLQGVGKGYTF,TGTGCCAGCAGCTCCCTGCAGGGGGTGGGGAAGGGCTACACCTTC
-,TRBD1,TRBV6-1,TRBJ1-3,CASSPRDRGANTIYF,TGTGCCAGCAGTCCTCGGGACAGGGGGGCAAACACCATATATTTT
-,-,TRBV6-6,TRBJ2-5,CASSSGPKVGETQYF,TGTGCCAGCAGTTCTGGGCCGAAGGTGGGGGAGACCCAGTACTTC
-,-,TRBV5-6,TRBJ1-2,CASSLGVTTDTF,TGTGCCAGCAGCTTGGGGGTCACCACTGACACCTTC
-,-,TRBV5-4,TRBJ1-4,CASSFKGVGEKLFF,TGTGCCAGCAGCTTCAAGGGAGTGGGGGAAAAACTGTTTTTT
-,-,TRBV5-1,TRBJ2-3,CASRSTTDTQYF,TGCGCCAGCAGGTCGACCACAGATACGCAGTATTTT
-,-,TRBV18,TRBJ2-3,CASSPSREGSDTQYF,TGTGCCAGCTCACCATCCAGGGAAGGATCGGATACGCAGTATTTT
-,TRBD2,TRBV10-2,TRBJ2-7,CASSEASGGSGLSYEQYF,TGCGCCAGCAGTGAGGCTAGCGGAGGCTCCGGACTTTCCTACGAGCAGTACTTC
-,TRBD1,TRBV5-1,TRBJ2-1,CASSLEGAPRDEQFF,TGCGCCAGCAGCTTGGAGGGGGCACCAAGGGATGAGCAGTTCTTC
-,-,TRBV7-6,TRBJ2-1,CASSPQLGGQNYNEQFF,TGTGCCAGCAGCCCGCAGTTGGGGGGACAGAACTACAATGAGCAGTTCTTC
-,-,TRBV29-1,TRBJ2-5,CSVASTETQYF,TGCAGCGTTGCAAGTACGGAGACCCAGTACTTC
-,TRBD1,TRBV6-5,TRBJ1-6,CASSYDRVESPLHF,TGTGCCAGCAGTTACGACAGGGTTGAGTCACCCCTCCACTTT
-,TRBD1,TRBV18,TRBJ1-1,CASSRSGQGGTEAFF,TGTGCCAGCTCACGATCGGGACAGGGAGGCACTGAAGCTTTCTTT
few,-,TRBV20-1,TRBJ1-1,CSGQKNTEAFF,TGCAGTGGACAGAAGAACACTGAAGCTTTCTTT
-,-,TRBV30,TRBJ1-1,CAWSLQGNTEAFF,TGTGCCTGGAGTCTCCAGGGTAACACTGAAGCTTTCTTT
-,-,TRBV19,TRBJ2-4,CASSIAGRFKNIQYF,TGTGCCAGTAGTATCGCCGGGAGATTCAAAAACATTCAGTACTTC
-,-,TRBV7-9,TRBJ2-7,CASSRDNNSREQYF,TGTGCCAGCAGCCGGGACAACAATTCAAGGGAGCAGTACTTC
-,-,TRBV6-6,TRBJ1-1,CASSFLRRPPEAFF,TGTGCCAGCAGTTTCCTCAGGAGACCCCCTGAAGCTTTCTTT
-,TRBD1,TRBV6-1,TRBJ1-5,CASSEGGQFYSNQPQHF,TGTGCCAGCAGTGAAGGGGGACAGTTTTATAGCAATCAGCCCCAGCATTTT
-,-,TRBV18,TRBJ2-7,CASSLNKRDEQYF,TGTGCCAGCTCACTAAACAAACGGGACGAGCAGTACTTC